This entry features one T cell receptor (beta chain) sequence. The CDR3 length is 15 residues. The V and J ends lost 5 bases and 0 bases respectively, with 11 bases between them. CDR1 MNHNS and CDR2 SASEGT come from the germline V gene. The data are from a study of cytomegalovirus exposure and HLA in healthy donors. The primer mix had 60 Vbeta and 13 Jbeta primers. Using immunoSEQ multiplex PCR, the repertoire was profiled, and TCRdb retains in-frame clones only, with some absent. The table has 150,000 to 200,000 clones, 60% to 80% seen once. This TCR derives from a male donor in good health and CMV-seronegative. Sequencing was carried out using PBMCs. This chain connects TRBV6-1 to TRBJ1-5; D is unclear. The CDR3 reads CASSLTGYSNQPQHF. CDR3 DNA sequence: TGTGCCAGCAGTTTGACGGGTTATAGCAATCAGCCCCAGCATTTT.